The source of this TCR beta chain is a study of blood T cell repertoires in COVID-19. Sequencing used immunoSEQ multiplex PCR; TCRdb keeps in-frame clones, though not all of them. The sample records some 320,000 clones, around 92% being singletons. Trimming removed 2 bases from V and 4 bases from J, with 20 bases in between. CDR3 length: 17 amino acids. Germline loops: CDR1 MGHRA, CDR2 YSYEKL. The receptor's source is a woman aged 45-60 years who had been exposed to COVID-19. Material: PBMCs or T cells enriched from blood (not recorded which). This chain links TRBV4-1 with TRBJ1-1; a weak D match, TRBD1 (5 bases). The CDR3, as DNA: TGCGCCAGCAGCCAAAGCCCGGGCAGGGTCTATGGCACTGAAGCTTTCTTT. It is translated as CASSQSPGRVYGTEAFF.